This T cell receptor beta chain derives from a study of beta chain features in type 1 diabetes. For the study at large: What patients shared with healthy donors was a similar profile of age, gender and cell yields. Whole-study results and caveats: Within patients, naive, central memory and Treg TCRB repertoires seemed more similar than within healthy donors. Moderately but significantly shorter TCRB CDR3s were found in Type 1 diabetes patients in all four CD4+ subsets.

Reverse transcription of all isolated RNA meant that expressed TCRB transcripts were sequenced. Here immunoSEQ multiplex PCR was the method, and the copy in TCRdb shows in-frame clones only, minus some. This table has about 650,000 clones, around 12% appearing once. CDR3 size: 16 residues. CDR1 is KGHSH and CDR2 is LQKENI in the germline V gene. The junction had 11 bases not matched to a gene; V was cut back by 5 bases and J by 2 bases. Turning to this clone: Its target is unknown.

The sequenced sample consisted of naive CD4+ T cells from blood. This receptor was taken from a man aged 25-45 years with type 1 diabetes. J is TRBJ1-1 and V is TRBV18; 7 bases are a match to TRBD1. As DNA, the CDR3 is TGTGCCAGCTCAATCCGGGACAGAAGTTTTAACACTGAAGCTTTCTTT. Translating gives CASSIRDRSFNTEAFF.